This entry lists 14 T cell receptor beta chains sequenced from one sample in a study of persistence of HIV-infected CD4 T cells. The antigens these receptors bind are not known. Anti-CD3/anti-CD28 beads served as a nonspecific positive control stimulus. Sorting of responding CD4+ T cells relied on upregulated CD40 ligand together with CD69. Sequencing used immunoSEQ version 4 in survey mode. Sequencing was performed with immunoSEQ multiplex PCR; in TCRdb, only in-frame clones are kept and a portion is missing. The sample gives more than 35,000 clones, about nine tenths of which show up once; around 1.8% is in the top ten. Sequenced here: CD4+ T cells sorted from PBMCs after 18-hour stimulation, sampled from a patient who received antiretroviral therapy. The receptors originated from an adult man with HIV who was CMV-seropositive.

The chain joins TRBV18 to TRBJ2-1; 9 nucleotides line up with TRBD2. The CDR3 length is 15 residues. Germline V gene sequence: CDR1 KGHSH, CDR2 LQKENI. The V segment lost 4 bases and the J segment 5 bases; nucleotides outside the gene matches: 6. CDR3 nucleotide sequence: TGTGCCAGCTCACGTGAACTAGCGGGCGACAATGAGCAGTTCTTC. The encoded protein is CASSRELAGDNEQFF. The complete variable domain, with remaining parts taken from reference TRBV18 and TRBJ2-1, reads NAGVMQNPRHLVRRRGQEARLRCSPMKGHSHVYWYRQLPEEGLKFMVYLQKENIIDESGMPKERFSAEFPKEGPSILRIQQVVRGDSAAYFCASSRELAGDNEQFFGPGTRLTVL.

This chain uses TRBV3-1 (or the pseudogene TRBV3-2) with TRBJ2-7, with 9 bases aligning to TRBD2. CDR1 is LGHDT, CDR2 YNNKEL, per germline (reference sequence). The CDR3 covers 15 residues. J lost 4 bases, V lost 3 bases, and 7 bases had no gene match. DNA for the CDR3: TGTGCCAGCAGCCACAGCGGGGGGACACTTTACGAGCAGTACTTC. This sequence encodes CASSHSGGTLYEQYF.

Of note for this clone: The same CDR3 arises from other DNA sequences in this sample as well. The chain has TRBV3-1 (or the pseudogene TRBV3-2) and TRBJ1-6; D remains unclear. V gave up 3 bases and J gave up 7 bases, with 10 bases separating them. Germline V lookup: CDR1 LGHDT, CDR2 YNNKEL (reference sequence). The CDR3 has 14 residues. CDR3 loop: CASSQGSGNSPLHF. The CDR3 coding sequence is TGTGCCAGCAGCCAGGGGTCGGGAAATTCACCCCTCCACTTT.

The gene calls are TRBV19 and TRBJ1-1; 7 nucleotides align to TRBD1. V gave up 6 bases and J gave up 5 bases; unmatched junction bases: 9. Germline V gene data show CDR1 as LNHDA and CDR2 as SQIVND (reference sequence). This CDR3 region has 14 residues. The CDR3 coding sequence is TGTGCCAGTAGAGACGACAGGGTAAGGACTGAAGCTTTCTTT. It encodes CASRDDRVRTEAFF.

This clone was seen just once. This sequence joins TRBV6-5 and TRBJ2-7, with unresolved D. V was shortened by 1 base and J by 6 bases, with 13 bases between the two germline ends. The germline gives CDR1 MNHEY, CDR2 SVGAGI. This CDR3 has 14 amino acids. Written as DNA, the CDR3 is TGTGCCAGCAGTTACTGGCCCCCTCAGTCCGAGCAGTACTTC. This encodes CASSYWPPQSEQYF.

The chain carries TRBV18 and TRBJ1-4; D might be TRBD1 (5 bases). The CDR3 consists of 15 residues. V lost 3 bases to trimming and J lost 3 bases, with 11 bases between them. Germline CDR1 reads KGHSH; CDR2 reads LQKENI. CDR3 DNA: TGTGCCAGCTCACCTTTCGGGGCGCCTAATGAAAAACTGTTTTTT. The encoded protein is CASSPFGAPNEKLFF.

V is TRBV28 and J is TRBJ2-1; the match to TRBD2 covers 7 bases. There are 14 residues in the CDR3. Germline loops: CDR1 MDHEN, CDR2 SYDVKM. J lost 3 bases, V lost 5 bases, and 4 bases had no gene match. The DNA of the CDR3 is TGTGCCAGCAGTACGGGGGGAAGCTACAATGAGCAGTTCTTC. Protein: CASSTGGSYNEQFF.

The chain uses TRBV5-4 and TRBJ1-5; D ambiguous. Trimming took 4 bases from V and 10 from J, leaving 9 bases between them. CDR1 SGHNT and CDR2 YYREEE come from the germline V gene (reference sequence). The CDR3 is 11 residues long. The DNA for the CDR3 is TGTGCCAGCAGCCCTGAACGACCCCAGCATTTT. Translation gives CASSPERPQHF.

This chain uses TRBV28 with TRBJ1-2; maybe TRBD1 (6 bases). Germline values: CDR1 MDHEN, CDR2 SYDVKM. The CDR3 length is 16 residues. V lost 5 bases and J lost 4, with 20 bases in between. The CDR3 protein is CASSGSSLGQTYGYTF. The CDR3 region has the DNA TGTGCCAGCAGTGGGTCATCGCTGGGACAAACCTATGGCTACACCTTC.

The chain recombines TRBV18 with TRBJ1-6; TRBD1 matches 9 bases. Losses at the gene ends were 3 bases for V and 7 bases for J; bases not matched to a gene: 4. CDR1 is KGHSH, CDR2 LQKENI, per germline. The CDR3 sequence is 15 residues long. Here the CDR3 reads CASSPSTGGNSPLHF. For the CDR3, the DNA is TGTGCCAGCTCACCTTCGACAGGGGGAAATTCACCCCTCCACTTT.

This sequence joins TRBV7-2 and TRBJ1-1, with 9 bases matching TRBD1. The CDR3 covers 16 residues. Germline V gives CDR1 SGHTA, CDR2 FQGNSA. The junction had 12 bases not matched to a gene; V was cut back by 4 bases and J by 6 bases. DNA of the CDR3: TGTGCCAGCAGCTCCACTTCAGGGACAGGGAGGGCTGAAGCTTTCTTT. Translated: CASSSTSGTGRAEAFF.

V is TRBV6-1 and J is TRBJ2-4; no firm D call. The CDR3 is 15 amino acids. Germline V CDR1 and CDR2: MNHNS, SASEGT. The V and J ends lost 5 bases and 6 bases respectively, with 17 bases between them. The CDR3 here is CASSRTGNGINIQYF. CDR3 coding DNA: TGTGCCAGCAGTCGGACCGGCAATGGGATAAACATTCAGTACTTC.

This sequence joins TRBV19 and TRBJ2-2; 8 bases are a match to TRBD1. The V segment lost 0 bases and the J segment 6 bases; nucleotides outside the gene matches: 12. Germline CDR1 reads LNHDA; CDR2 reads SQIVND (reference sequence). CDR3 length: 18 residues. CDR3 residues: CASSIDPGRGRGAGELFF. Here the CDR3 DNA reads TGTGCCAGTAGTATAGATCCTGGCAGGGGGCGCGGCGCCGGGGAGCTGTTTTTT.

The chain joins TRBV5-1 to TRBJ2-3; 8 bases fit TRBD2. V lost 8 bases to trimming and J lost 0 bases; unmatched junction nucleotides: 14. The CDR3 extends over 17 amino acids. CDR1 is SGHRS and CDR2 is YFSETQ in the germline V gene. CDR3 sequence (DNA): TGCGCCAGACTTGTCTTTAGCGGGGCATATAGCACAGATACGCAGTATTTT. Its protein is CARLVFSGAYSTDTQYF.